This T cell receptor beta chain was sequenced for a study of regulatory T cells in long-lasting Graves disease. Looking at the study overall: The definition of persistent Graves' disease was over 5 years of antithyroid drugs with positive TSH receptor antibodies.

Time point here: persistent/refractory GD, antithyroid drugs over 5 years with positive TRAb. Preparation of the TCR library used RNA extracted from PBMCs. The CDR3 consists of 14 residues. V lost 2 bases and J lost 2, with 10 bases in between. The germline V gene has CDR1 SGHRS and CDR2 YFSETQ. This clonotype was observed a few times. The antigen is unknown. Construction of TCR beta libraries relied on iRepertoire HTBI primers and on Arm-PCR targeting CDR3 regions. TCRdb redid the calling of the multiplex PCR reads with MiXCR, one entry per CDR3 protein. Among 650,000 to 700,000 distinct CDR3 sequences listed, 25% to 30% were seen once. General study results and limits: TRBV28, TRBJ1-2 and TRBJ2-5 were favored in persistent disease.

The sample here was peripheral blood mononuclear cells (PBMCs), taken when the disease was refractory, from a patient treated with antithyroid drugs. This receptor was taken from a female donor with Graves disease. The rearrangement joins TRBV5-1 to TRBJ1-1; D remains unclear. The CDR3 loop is CASSLLDINTEAFF. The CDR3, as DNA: TGCGCCAGCAGCTTACTTGACATAAACACTGAAGCTTTCTTT.